This T cell receptor (beta chain) was found in a study of T cells after yellow fever vaccination. This clonotype was picked up many times. Per germline, CDR1 DFQATT and CDR2 SNEGSKA (reference sequence). The CDR3 length is 15 residues. The V end lost 5 bases, the J end lost 2 bases, and 17 bases lay between the germline ends. TCRdb re-called the 5' RACE reads with MiXCR, one entry per CDR3 protein. The sample carries 350,000 to 450,000 distinct CDR3 sequences, 6.2% recorded once. The sequence was obtained from a man aged 25-45 years who received the YFV17D yellow fever vaccine. This specimen consisted of PBMCs, obtained 5 days after the yellow fever booster vaccination. The genes are TRBV20-1 and TRBJ2-3; D may correspond to TRBD1 or TRBD2 (5 bases each). CDR3 region: CSAPRGAGLTDTQYF. The CDR3 DNA reads as TGCAGTGCTCCCCGGGGCGCGGGTCTCACAGATACGCAGTATTTT.